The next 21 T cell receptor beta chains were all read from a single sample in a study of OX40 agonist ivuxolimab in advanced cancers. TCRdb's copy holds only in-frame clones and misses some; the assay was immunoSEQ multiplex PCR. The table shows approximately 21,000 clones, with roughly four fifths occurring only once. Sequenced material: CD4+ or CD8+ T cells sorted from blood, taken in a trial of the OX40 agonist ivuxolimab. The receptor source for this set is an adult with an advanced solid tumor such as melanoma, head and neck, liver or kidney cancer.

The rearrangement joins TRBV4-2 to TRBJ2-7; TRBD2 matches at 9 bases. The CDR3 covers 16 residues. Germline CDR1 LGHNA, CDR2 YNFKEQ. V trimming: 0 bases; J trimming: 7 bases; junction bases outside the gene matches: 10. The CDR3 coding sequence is TGTGCCAGCAGCCAAGATCCCCTAGCGGGGTACTTGGAGCAGTACTTC. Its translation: CASSQDPLAGYLEQYF.

CDR3 in amino acids: CAAQPGGRAGEQYF. Here the CDR3 DNA reads TGTGCCGCCCAACCGGGCGGGAGGGCGGGCGAGCAGTACTTC. The rearrangement joins TRBV28 to TRBJ2-7; 9 bases map to TRBD2. Trimming removed 11 bases from V and 6 bases from J; junction bases left unmatched: 14. CDR3 size: 14 residues. CDR1 and CDR2 from the germline V gene are MDHEN and SYDVKM.

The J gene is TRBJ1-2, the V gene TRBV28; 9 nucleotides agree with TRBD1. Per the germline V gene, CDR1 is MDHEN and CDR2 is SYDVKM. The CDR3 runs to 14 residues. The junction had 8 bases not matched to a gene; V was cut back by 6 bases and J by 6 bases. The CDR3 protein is CASSLDRGLNGYTF. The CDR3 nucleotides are TGTGCCAGCAGCCTGGACAGGGGACTTAATGGCTACACCTTC.

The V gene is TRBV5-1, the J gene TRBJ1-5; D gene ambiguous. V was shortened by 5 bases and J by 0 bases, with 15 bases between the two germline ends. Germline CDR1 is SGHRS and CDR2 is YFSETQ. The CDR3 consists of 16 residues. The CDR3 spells CASRVVQSHSNQPQHF. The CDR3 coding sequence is TGCGCCAGCAGAGTAGTCCAGTCCCATAGCAATCAGCCCCAGCATTTT.

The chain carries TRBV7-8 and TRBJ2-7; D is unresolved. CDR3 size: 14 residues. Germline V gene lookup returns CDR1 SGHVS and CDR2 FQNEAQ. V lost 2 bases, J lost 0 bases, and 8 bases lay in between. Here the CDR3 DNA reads TGTGCCAGCAGCTTAATGGCGATCTCCTACGAGCAGTACTTC. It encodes CASSLMAISYEQYF.

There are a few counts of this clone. CDR3 nucleotide sequence: TGTGCCAGCAGCTTTGGCCGGGCTCTTGGACCCCAGCATTTT. Protein product: CASSFGRALGPQHF. V is TRBV7-8 and J is TRBJ1-5, with D unclear. Per the germline V gene, CDR1 is SGHVS and CDR2 is FQNEAQ. Trimming pared 3 bases from V and 10 bases from J, leaving 16 bases between. The CDR3 totals 14 residues.

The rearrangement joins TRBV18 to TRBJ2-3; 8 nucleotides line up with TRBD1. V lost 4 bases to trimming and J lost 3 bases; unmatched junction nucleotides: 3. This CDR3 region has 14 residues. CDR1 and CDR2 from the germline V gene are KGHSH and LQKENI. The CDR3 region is CASSLRQGTDTQYF. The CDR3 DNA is TGTGCCAGCTCACTGAGACAGGGGACAGATACGCAGTATTTT.

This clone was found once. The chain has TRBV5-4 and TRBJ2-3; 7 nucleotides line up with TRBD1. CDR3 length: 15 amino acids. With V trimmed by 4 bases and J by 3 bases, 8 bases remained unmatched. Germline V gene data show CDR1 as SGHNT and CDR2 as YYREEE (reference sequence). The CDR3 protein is CASSQTGSVTDTQYF. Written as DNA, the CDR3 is TGTGCCAGCAGCCAGACAGGGTCTGTGACAGATACGCAGTATTTT.

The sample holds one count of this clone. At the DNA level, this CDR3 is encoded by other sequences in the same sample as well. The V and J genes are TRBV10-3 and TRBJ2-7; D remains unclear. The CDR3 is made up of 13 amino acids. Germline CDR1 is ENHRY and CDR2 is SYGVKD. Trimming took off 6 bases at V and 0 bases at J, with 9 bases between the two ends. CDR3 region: CAISENDSYEQYF. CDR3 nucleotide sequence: TGTGCCATCAGCGAGAATGACTCCTACGAGCAGTACTTC.

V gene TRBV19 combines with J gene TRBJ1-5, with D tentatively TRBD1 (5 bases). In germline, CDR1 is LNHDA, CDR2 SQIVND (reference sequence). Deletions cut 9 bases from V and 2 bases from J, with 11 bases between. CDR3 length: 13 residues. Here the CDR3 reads CASRKGRNQPQHF. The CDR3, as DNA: TGTGCCAGCCGGAAGGGGCGCAATCAGCCCCAGCATTTT.

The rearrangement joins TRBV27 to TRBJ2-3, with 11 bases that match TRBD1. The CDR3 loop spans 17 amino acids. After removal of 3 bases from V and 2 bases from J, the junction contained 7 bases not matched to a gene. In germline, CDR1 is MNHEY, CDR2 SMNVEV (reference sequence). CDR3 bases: TGTGCCAGCAGTTTCGATGGACAGGGGGCAAACACAGATACGCAGTATTTT. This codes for CASSFDGQGANTDTQYF.

The CDR3 region is CASSPRAERYTEAFF. Written as DNA, the CDR3 is TGTGCCAGCAGCCCCAGGGCGGAGCGATACACTGAAGCTTTCTTT. J is TRBJ1-1 and V is TRBV5-4, with D possibly TRBD1 on 5 matching bases. CDR3 length equals 15 residues. Trimming left V 4 bases short and J 3 bases short, with 16 bases between. Germline CDR1 and CDR2: SGHNT and YYREEE (reference sequence).

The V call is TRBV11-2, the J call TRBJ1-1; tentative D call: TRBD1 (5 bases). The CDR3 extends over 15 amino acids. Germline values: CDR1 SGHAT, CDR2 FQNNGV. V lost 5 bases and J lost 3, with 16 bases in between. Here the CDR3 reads CASSRGEGGDTEAFF. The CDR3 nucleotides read TGTGCCAGCAGCCGGGGAGAGGGAGGGGACACTGAAGCTTTCTTT.

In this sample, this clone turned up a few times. The CDR3 DNA reads as TGTGCCAGCAGTGACCAAGGAGTTGCGCAGTATTTT. Translating it yields CASSDQGVAQYF. V is TRBV6-4 and J is TRBJ2-3; D not certain. V was cut by 2 bases and J by 10 bases, with 10 bases left in between. CDR1 and CDR2 from the germline V gene are MRHNA and SNTAGT. The CDR3 is made up of 12 amino acids.

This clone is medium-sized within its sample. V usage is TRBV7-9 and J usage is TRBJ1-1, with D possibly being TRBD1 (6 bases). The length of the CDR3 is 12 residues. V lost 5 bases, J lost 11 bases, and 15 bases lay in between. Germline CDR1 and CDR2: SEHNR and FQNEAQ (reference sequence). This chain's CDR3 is CASSQQGDEAFF. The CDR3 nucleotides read TGTGCCAGCAGCCAACAGGGAGATGAGGCTTTCTTT.

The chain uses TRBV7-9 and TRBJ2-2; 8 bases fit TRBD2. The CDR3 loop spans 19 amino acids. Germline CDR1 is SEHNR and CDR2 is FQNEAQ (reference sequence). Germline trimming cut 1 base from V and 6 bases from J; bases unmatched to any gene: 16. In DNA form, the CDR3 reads TGTGCCAGCAGCTTAGTCGGATCCAATCTAGCGGGCCTCCCCGGGGAGCTGTTTTTT. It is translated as CASSLVGSNLAGLPGELFF.

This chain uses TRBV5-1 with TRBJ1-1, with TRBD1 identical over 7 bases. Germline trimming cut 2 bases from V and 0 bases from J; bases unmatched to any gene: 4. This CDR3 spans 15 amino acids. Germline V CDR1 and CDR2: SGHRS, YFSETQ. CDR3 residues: CASSFRQGVNTEAFF. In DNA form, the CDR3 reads TGCGCCAGCAGCTTCCGACAGGGCGTGAACACTGAAGCTTTCTTT.

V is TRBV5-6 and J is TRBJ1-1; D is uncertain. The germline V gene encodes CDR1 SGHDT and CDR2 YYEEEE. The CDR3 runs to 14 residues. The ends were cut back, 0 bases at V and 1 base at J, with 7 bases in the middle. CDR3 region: CASSLGYPNTEAFF. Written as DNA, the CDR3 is TGTGCCAGCAGCTTGGGGTATCCGAACACTGAAGCTTTCTTT.

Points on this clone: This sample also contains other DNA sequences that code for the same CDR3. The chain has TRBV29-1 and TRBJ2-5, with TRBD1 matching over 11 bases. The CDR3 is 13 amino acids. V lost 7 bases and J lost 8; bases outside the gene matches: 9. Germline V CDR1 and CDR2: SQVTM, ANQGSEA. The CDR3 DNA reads TGCAGCGGGGGTGGGACAGGGGGACAAACCCAGTACTTC. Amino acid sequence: CSGGGTGGQTQYF. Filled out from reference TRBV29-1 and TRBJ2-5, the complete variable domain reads SAVISQKPSRDICQRGTSLTIQCQVDSQVTMMFWYRQQPGQSLTLIATANQGSEATYESGFVIDKFPISRPNLTFSTLTVSNMSPEDSSIYLCSGGGTGGQTQYFGPGTRLLVL.

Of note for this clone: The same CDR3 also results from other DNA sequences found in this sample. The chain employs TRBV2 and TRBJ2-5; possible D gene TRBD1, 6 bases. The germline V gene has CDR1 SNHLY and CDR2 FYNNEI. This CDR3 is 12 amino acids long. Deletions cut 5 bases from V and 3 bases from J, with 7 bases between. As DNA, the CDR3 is TGTGCCAGCAGTTGGACAGAAGAGACCCAGTACTTC. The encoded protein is CASSWTEETQYF.

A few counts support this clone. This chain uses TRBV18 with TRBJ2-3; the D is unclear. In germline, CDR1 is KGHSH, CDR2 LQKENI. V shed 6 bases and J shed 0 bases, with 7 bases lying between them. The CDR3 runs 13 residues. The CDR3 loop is CASSSTSTDTQYF. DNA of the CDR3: TGTGCCAGCTCGTCCACTAGCACAGATACGCAGTATTTT.